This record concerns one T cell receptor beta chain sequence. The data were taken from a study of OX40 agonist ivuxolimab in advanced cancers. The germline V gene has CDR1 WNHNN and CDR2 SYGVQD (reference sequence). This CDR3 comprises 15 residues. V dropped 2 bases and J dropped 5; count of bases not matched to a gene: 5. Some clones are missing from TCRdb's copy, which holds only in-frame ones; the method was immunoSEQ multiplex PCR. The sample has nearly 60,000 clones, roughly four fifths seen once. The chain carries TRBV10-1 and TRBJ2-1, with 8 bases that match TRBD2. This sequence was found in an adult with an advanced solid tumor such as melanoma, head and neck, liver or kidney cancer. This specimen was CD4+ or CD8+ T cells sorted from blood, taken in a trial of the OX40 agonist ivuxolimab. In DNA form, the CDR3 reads TGCGCCAGCAGTGAGAACCCGGGGGGGCACAATGAGCAGTTCTTC. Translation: CASSENPGGHNEQFF.